Sequencing of this TCR beta chain was carried out in a study of beta chain features in type 1 diabetes. This clone was seen more than once but under ten times. Antigen specificity is unknown. Findings and caveats of the study: TCRB CDR3 length was moderately but significantly reduced in all four CD4+ subsets of Type 1 diabetes patients. Researchers reported that naive, central memory and Treg TCRB repertoires appeared more similar in patients than in healthy donors. In patients and controls equally, PCR might favor templates that are shorter.

The entirety of the isolated RNA underwent reverse transcription, so expressed TCRB transcripts were sequenced. The average output of naive, central memory and regulatory T cell samples was around 3.5 million reads. Only in-frame clones appear in the TCRdb table, and some are missing; sequencing was by immunoSEQ multiplex PCR. The sample consists of 250,000 to 300,000 clones, about 23% of them appearing once. Germline CDR1 is SGHRS and CDR2 is YFSETQ. With 1 base removed from V and 2 bases from J, the gap between germline ends came to 15 bases. The CDR3 loop spans 16 amino acids. The receptor was derived from a woman in her thirties with type 1 diabetes. The chain carries TRBV5-1 and TRBJ2-5; D is perhaps TRBD2 (5 bases). Material: naive CD4+ T cells from blood. The chain's CDR3 is CASSLNTVLVQETQYF. In DNA form, the CDR3 reads TGCGCCAGCAGCTTGAACACGGTACTAGTTCAAGAGACCCAGTACTTC.